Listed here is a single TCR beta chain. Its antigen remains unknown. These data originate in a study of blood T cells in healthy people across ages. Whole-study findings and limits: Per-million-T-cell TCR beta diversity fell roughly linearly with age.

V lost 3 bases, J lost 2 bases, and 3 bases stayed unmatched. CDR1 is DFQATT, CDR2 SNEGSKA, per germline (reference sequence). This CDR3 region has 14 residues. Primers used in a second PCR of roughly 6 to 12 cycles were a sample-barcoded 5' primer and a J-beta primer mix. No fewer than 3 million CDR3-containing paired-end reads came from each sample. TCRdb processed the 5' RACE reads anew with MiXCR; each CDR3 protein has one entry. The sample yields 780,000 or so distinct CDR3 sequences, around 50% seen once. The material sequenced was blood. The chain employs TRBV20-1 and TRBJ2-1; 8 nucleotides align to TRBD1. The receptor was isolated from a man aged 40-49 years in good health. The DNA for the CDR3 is TGCAGTGCTAGGGGACAGGTCACCTACAATGAGCAGTTCTTC. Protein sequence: CSARGQVTYNEQFF.